Listed here are 4 T cell receptor beta chains from one sample, sequenced in a study of blood T cell repertoires in COVID-19. Generated by immunoSEQ multiplex PCR, the TCRdb table keeps only in-frame clones and is missing some. The table includes about 190,000 clones, around 80% detected once. Source material: peripheral blood. These receptors all stem from a man aged 45-60 years with active or convalescent COVID-19.

The rearrangement joins TRBV6-5 to TRBJ1-6, with D hard to call. The germline V gene encodes CDR1 MNHEY and CDR2 SVGAGI. The CDR3 has 13 amino acids. V gave up 0 bases and J gave up 10 bases, with 7 bases separating them. CDR3 nucleotide sequence: TGTGCCAGCAGTTACTCGGGCGTCTCACCCCTCCACTTT. It translates to CASSYSGVSPLHF.

The V gene is TRBV15, the J gene TRBJ1-4, with 9 bases identical to TRBD1. The CDR3 contains 15 residues. With V trimmed by 5 bases and J by 7 bases, 8 bases remained unmatched. Germline-derived CDR1 and CDR2 are LNHNV and YYDKDF (reference sequence). CDR3 bases: TGTGCCACCAGCGGTTACACAGGGGGCGGTGAAAAACTGTTTTTT. Translation: CATSGYTGGGEKLFF.

This clone was seen just once. J is TRBJ2-7 and V is TRBV10-3; 8 bases align to TRBD1. The CDR3 consists of 19 residues. Looked up from germline, CDR1 is ENHRY and CDR2 is SYGVKD. V lost 6 bases, J lost 4 bases, and 23 bases stayed unmatched. The CDR3 DNA is TGTGCCATCAGCTCGGAGTCTAAGGAAAAGGACAGGGCTCCATACGAGCAGTACTTC. It yields the protein CAISSESKEKDRAPYEQYF.

The J gene is TRBJ2-1, the V gene TRBV7-9; 8 nucleotides align to TRBD2. The CDR3 covers 15 residues. CDR1 is SEHNR and CDR2 is FQNEAQ in the germline V gene (reference sequence). V gave up 3 bases and J gave up 7 bases; unmatched junction bases: 8. CDR3 DNA sequence: TGTGCCAGCAGCTTTTCCGGGACTAGGTTTAATGAGCAGTTCTTC. Its translation: CASSFSGTRFNEQFF.